This entry concerns a single TCR beta chain. What it recognizes is unknown. The CDR3 is made up of 15 amino acids. Germline V gene lookup returns CDR1 SGHTA and CDR2 FQGNSA. V lost 4 bases and J 0 bases, leaving 10 bases between the germline ends. The source of the sample is a study of T cell repertoires in cytomegalovirus infection. Background on the study: Public signatures in TCR beta pointed to CMV infection and matching HLA type.

TCRdb independently ran MiXCR on the reads; one entry per CDR3 protein. This sample has approximately 700,000 distinct CDR3 sequences, with roughly 35% found just once. Broader study findings: Ex vivo, HLA-C-restricted CMV-specific TCR beta clonotypes prevailed over the rest of the response.

The receptor comes from a human donor in good health (CMV status not recorded). Some clones in this sample may be carry-over from other donors' samples. The sequenced sample was PBMCs. The chain uses TRBV7-2 and TRBJ2-4, with unresolved D. The CDR3 sequence: CASSSPTVAKNIQYF. In DNA form, the CDR3 reads TGTGCCAGCAGCTCCCCGACGGTAGCCAAAAACATTCAGTACTTC.